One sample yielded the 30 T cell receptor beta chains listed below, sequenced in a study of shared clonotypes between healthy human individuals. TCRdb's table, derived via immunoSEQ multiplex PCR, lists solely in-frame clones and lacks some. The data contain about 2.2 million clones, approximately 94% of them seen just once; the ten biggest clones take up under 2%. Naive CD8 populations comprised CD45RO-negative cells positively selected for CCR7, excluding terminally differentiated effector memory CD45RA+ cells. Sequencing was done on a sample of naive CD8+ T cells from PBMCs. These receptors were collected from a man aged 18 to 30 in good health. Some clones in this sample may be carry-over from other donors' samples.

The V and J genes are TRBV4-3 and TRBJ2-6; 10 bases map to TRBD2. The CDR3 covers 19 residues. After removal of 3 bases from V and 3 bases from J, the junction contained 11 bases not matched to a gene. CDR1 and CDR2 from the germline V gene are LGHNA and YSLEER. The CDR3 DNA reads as TGCGCCAGCAGCCAGTCTGGACTAGCGGTCCTGAATGGGGCCAACGTCCTGACTTTC. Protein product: CASSQSGLAVLNGANVLTF.

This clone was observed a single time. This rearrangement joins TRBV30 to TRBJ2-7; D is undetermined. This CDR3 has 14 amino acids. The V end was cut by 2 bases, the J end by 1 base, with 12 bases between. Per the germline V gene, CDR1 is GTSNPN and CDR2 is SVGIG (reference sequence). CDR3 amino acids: CAWSSSRLSYEQYF. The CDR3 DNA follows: TGTGCCTGGAGTTCCAGCCGGCTATCCTACGAGCAGTACTTC.

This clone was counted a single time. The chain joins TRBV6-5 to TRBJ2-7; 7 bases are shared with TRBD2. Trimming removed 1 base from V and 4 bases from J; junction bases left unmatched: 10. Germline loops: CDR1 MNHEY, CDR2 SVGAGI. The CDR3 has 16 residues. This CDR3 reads CASSYFGAGVNYEQYF. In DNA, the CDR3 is TGTGCCAGCAGTTACTTCGGGGCGGGGGTTAATTACGAGCAGTACTTC.

DNA for the CDR3: TGTGCCAGCAGCCCCAGGACCAGAGGCGGGGAGCTGTTTTTT. Translating gives CASSPRTRGGELFF. The genes are TRBV14 and TRBJ2-2, with unresolved D. CDR3 length: 14 residues. Germline assignment: CDR1 SGHDN and CDR2 FVKESK. V lost 4 bases and J 7 bases, leaving 13 bases between the germline ends.

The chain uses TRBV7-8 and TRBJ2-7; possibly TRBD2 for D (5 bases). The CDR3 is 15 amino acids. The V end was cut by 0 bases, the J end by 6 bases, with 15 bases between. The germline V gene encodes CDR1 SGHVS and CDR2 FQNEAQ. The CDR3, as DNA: TGTGCCAGCAGCTTAGCCCGGTTGGCTAGCCGCGAGCAGTACTTC. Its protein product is CASSLARLASREQYF.

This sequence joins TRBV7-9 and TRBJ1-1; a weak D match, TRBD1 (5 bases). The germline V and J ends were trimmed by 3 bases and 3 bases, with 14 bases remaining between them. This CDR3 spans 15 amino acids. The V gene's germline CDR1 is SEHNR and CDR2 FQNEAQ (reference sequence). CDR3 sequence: CASSFPPGRDTEAFF. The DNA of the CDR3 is TGTGCCAGCAGCTTTCCCCCGGGGCGCGACACTGAAGCTTTCTTT.

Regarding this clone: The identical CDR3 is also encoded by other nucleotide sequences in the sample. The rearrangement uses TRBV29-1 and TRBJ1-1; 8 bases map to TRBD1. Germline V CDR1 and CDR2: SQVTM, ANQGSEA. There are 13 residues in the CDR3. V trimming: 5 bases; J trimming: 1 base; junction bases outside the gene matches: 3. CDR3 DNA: TGCAGCGTTCCCGGACAGGGGAACACTGAAGCTTTCTTT. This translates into CSVPGQGNTEAFF.

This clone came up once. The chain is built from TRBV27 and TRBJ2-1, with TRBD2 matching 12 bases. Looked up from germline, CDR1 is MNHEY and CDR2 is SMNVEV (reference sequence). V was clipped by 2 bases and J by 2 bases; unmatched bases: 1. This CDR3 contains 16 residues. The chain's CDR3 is CASSLGLAGTYNEQFF. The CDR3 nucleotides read TGTGCCAGCAGTTTAGGACTAGCGGGAACCTACAATGAGCAGTTCTTC.

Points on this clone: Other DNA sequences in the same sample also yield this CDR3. The CDR3: CASSLAGSGNTIYF. CDR3 nucleotides: TGTGCCAGCAGCTTGGCGGGATCCGGAAACACCATATATTTT. The rearrangement joins TRBV5-6 to TRBJ1-3; D is ambiguous. Trimming left V 0 bases short and J 4 bases short, with 8 bases between. Germline V gene data show CDR1 as SGHDT and CDR2 as YYEEEE. CDR3 size: 14 residues.

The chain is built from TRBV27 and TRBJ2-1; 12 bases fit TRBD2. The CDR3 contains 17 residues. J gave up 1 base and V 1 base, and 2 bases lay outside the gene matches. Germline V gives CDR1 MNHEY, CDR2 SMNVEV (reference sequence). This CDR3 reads CASSLYGTSGSYNEQFF. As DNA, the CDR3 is TGTGCCAGCAGTTTATATGGGACTAGCGGGTCCTACAATGAGCAGTTCTTC.

CDR3 coding DNA: TGCGCCAGCAGCCAGGTCCCGGGACTAGCGGAGCAGTACTTC. This encodes CASSQVPGLAEQYF. The chain joins TRBV4-1 to TRBJ2-7, with TRBD2 matching over 10 bases. The CDR3 spans 14 residues. V lost 3 bases, J lost 7 bases, and 6 bases stayed unmatched. CDR1 and CDR2 (germline): MGHRA, YSYEKL.

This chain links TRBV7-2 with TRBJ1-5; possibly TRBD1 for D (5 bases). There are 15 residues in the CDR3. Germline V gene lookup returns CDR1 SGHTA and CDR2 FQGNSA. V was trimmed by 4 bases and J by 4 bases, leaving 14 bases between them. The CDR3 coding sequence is TGTGCCAGCAGCTCGGCCGGAGGGGTTAATCAGCCCCAGCATTTT. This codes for CASSSAGGVNQPQHF.

This chain's CDR3 is CASSIDLSSGSSYEQYF. For the CDR3, the DNA is TGTGCCAGTAGTATAGATCTATCTAGCGGGAGCTCCTACGAGCAGTACTTC. The chain has TRBV19 and TRBJ2-7; the match to TRBD2 covers 10 bases. CDR1 and CDR2 from the germline V gene are LNHDA and SQIVND (reference sequence). The CDR3 sequence is 17 residues long. V was pared by 0 bases and J by 0 bases, with 5 bases of the junction left unmatched.

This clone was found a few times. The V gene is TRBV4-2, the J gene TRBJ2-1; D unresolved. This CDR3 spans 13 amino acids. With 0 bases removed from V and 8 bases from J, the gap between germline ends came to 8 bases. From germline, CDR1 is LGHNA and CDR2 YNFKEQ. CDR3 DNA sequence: TGTGCCAGCAGCCAAGAACGGGCGGATGAGCAGTTCTTC. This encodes CASSQERADEQFF.

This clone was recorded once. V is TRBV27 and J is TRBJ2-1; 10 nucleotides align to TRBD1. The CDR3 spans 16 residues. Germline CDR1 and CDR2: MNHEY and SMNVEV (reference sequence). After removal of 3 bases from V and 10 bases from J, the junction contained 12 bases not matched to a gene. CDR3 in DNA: TGTGCCAGCAGTTTCGGACAGGGGGAAATTGAGTGGGAGCAGTTCTTC. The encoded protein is CASSFGQGEIEWEQFF.

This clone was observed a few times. In nucleotides, the CDR3 is TGTGCCAGCAGCTTAGATAGGTCTAGCGGGAGAACAGATACGCAGTATTTT. This gives the protein CASSLDRSSGRTDTQYF. The chain couples TRBV11-2 to TRBJ2-3; 10 positions match TRBD2. This CDR3 is built from 17 residues. The trim removed 0 bases at V and 3 bases at J, leaving 6 bases unmatched. Germline CDR1 reads SGHAT; CDR2 reads FQNNGV.

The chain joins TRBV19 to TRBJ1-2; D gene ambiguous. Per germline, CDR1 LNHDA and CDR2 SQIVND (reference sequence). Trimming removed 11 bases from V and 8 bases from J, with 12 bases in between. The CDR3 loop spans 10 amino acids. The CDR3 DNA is TGTGCCGGACTAAGTGAGGGCTACACCTTC. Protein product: CAGLSEGYTF.

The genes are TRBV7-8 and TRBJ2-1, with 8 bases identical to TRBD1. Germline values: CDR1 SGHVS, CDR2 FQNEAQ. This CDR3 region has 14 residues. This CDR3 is CMTGVPISYNEQFF. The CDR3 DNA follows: TGTATGACAGGGGTTCCCATATCCTACAATGAGCAGTTCTTC.

CDR3 region: CASSARQGADGYTF. For the CDR3, the DNA is TGTGCCAGCAGTGCCAGACAGGGGGCCGATGGCTACACCTTC. The V call is TRBV25-1, the J call TRBJ1-2; 10 bases are a match to TRBD1. Germline V gene lookup returns CDR1 MGHDK and CDR2 SYGVNS. This CDR3 region has 14 residues. Losses at the gene ends were 4 bases for V and 6 bases for J; bases not matched to a gene: 5.

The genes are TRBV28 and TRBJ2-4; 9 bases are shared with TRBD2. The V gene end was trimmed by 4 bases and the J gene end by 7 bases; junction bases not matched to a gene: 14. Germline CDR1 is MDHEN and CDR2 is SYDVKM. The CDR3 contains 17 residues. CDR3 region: CASSSPAIAGAPNIQYF. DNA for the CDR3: TGTGCCAGCAGTTCCCCCGCAATAGCGGGGGCCCCGAACATTCAGTACTTC.

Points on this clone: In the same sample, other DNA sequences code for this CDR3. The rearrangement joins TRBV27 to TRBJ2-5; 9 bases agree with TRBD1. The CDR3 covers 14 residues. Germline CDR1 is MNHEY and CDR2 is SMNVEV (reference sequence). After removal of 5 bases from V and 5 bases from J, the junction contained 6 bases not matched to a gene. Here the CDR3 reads CASSPGQGRETQYF. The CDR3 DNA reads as TGTGCCAGCAGTCCGGGACAGGGCCGCGAGACCCAGTACTTC.

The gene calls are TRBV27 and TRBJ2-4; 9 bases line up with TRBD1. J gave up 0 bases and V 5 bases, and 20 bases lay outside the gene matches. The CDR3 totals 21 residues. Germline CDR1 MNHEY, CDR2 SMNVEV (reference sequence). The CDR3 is CASSVRFLGQGKKIAKNIQYF. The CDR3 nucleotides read TGTGCCAGCAGTGTGAGATTCCTAGGACAGGGGAAAAAGATAGCCAAAAACATTCAGTACTTC.

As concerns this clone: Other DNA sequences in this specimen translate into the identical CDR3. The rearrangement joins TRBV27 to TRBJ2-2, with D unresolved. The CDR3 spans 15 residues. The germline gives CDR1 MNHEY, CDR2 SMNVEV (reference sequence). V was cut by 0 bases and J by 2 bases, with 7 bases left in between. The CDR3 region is CASSLSGGNTGELFF. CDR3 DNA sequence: TGTGCCAGCAGTTTATCTGGTGGAAACACCGGGGAGCTGTTTTTT.

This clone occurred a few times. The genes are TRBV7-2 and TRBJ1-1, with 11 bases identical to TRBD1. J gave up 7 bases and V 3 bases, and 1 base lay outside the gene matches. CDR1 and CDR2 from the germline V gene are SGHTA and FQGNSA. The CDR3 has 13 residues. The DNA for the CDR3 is TGTGCCAGCAGCTTGGGACAGGGGGGTGAAGCTTTCTTT. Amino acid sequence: CASSLGQGGEAFF.

CDR3 residues: CASSVDARGPYTEAFF. The CDR3 DNA follows: TGTGCCAGCAGCGTGGACGCCAGGGGGCCCTACACTGAAGCTTTCTTT. The V gene is TRBV9, the J gene TRBJ1-1, with 8 bases that match TRBD1. CDR3 length equals 16 residues. CDR1 and CDR2 (germline): SGDLS, YYNGEE. After removal of 2 bases from V and 3 bases from J, the junction contained 9 bases not matched to a gene.

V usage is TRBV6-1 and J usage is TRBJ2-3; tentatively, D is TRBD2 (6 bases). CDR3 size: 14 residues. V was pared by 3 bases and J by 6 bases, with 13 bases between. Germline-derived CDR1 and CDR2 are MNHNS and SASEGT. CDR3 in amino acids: CASSDIRGSDTQYF. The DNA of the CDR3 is TGTGCCAGCAGTGACATACGGGGGTCGGATACGCAGTATTTT.

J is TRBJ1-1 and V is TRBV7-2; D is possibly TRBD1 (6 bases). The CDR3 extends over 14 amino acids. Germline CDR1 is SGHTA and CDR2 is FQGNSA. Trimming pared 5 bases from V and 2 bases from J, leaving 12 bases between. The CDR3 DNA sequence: TGTGCCAGCAGCGGACGACAGGTTAACACTGAAGCTTTCTTT. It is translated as CASSGRQVNTEAFF.

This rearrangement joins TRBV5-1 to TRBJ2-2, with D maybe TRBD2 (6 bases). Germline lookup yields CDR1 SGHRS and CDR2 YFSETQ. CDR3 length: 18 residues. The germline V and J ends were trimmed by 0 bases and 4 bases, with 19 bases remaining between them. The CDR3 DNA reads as TGCGCCAGCAGCTTGGCCGGCGGAATAGCGGCCTCCACCGGGGAGCTGTTTTTT. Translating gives CASSLAGGIAASTGELFF.

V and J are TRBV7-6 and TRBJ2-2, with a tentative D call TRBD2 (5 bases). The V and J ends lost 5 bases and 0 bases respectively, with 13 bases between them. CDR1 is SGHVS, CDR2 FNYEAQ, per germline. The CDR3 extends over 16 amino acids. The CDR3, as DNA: TGTGCCAGCAGCGCCAACGCGGACTCGAACACCGGGGAGCTGTTTTTT. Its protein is CASSANADSNTGELFF.

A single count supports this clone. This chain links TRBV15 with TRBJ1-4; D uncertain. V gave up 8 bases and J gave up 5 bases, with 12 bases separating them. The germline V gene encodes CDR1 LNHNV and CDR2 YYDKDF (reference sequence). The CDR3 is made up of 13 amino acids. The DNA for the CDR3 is TGTGCCACCGGGCCGGAAGAAAATGAAAAACTGTTTTTT. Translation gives CATGPEENEKLFF.